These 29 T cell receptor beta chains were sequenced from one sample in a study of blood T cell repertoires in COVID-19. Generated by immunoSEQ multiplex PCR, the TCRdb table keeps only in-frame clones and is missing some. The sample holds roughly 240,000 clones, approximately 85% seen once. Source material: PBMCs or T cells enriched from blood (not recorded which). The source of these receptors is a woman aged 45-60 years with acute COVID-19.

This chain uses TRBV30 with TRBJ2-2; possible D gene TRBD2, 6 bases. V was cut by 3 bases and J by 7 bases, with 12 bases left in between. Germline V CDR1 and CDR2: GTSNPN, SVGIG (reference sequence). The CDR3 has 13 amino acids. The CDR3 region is CAWRSMGGGELFF. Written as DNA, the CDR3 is TGTGCCTGGAGGTCAATGGGGGGCGGGGAGCTGTTTTTT.

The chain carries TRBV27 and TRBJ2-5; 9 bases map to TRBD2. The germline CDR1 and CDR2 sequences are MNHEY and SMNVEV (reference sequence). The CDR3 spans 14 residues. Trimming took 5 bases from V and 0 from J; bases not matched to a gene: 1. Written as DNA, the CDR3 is TGTGCCAGCAGTCTAGCGGGGTACCAAGAGACCCAGTACTTC. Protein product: CASSLAGYQETQYF.

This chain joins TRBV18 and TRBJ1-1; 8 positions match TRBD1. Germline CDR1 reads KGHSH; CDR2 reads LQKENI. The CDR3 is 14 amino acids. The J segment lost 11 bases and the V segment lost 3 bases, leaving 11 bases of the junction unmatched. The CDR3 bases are TGTGCCAGCTCACCCTACCCCGCAGGGGGCAACGCTTTCTTT. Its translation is CASSPYPAGGNAFF.

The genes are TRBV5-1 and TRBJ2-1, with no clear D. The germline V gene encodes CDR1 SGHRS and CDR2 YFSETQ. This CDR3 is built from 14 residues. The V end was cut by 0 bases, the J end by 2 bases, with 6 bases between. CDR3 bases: TGCGCCAGCAGCTTGGAACTAACCTACAATGAGCAGTTCTTC. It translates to CASSLELTYNEQFF. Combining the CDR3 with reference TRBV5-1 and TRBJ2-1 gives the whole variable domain KAGVTQTPRYLIKTRGQQVTLSCSPISGHRSVSWYQQTPGQGLQFLFEYFSETQRNKGNFPGRFSGRQFSNSRSEMNVSTLELGDSALYLCASSLELTYNEQFFGPGTRLTVL.

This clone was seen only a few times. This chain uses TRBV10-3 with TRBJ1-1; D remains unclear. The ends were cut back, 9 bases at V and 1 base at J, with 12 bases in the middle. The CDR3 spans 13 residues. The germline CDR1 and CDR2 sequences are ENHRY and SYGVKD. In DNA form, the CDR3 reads TGTGCCATTTTGGACGGAGGGAACACTGAAGCTTTCTTT. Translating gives CAILDGGNTEAFF.

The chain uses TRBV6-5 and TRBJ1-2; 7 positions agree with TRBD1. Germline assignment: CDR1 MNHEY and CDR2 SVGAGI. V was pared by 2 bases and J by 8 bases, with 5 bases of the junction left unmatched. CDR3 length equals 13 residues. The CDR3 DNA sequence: TGTGCCAGCAGTTACCTCGACAGGGAGGGCTACACCTTC. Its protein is CASSYLDREGYTF.

The CDR3 region has the DNA TGCGCCAGCAGCCAAGATGCGCGGGGGCTTGGCACCGGGGAGCTGTTTTTT. Protein product: CASSQDARGLGTGELFF. The rearrangement links TRBV4-3 to TRBJ2-2; perhaps TRBD2 as D (7 bases). The CDR3 has 17 amino acids. Germline V gene lookup returns CDR1 LGHNA and CDR2 YSLEER. Trimming took 0 bases from V and 4 from J, leaving 15 bases between them.

This CDR3 reads CATSPRGPEGEGTYNSPLHF. CDR3 nucleotides: TGTGCCACCAGCCCAAGAGGGCCTGAGGGGGAAGGGACCTATAATTCACCCCTCCACTTT. The gene calls are TRBV15 and TRBJ1-6, with TRBD1 as a possible D gene (6 bases). This CDR3 contains 20 residues. Between the trimmed V and J ends, which lost 5 bases and 2 bases, there was a span of 25 bases. The germline V gene has CDR1 LNHNV and CDR2 YYDKDF (reference sequence). Supplemented by reference TRBV15 and TRBJ1-6, the full variable domain reads DAMVIQNPRYQVTQFGKPVTLSCSQTLNHNVMYWYQQKSSQAPKLLFHYYDKDFNNEADTPDNFQSRRPNTSFCFLDIRSPGLGDTAMYLCATSPRGPEGEGTYNSPLHFGNGTRLTVT.

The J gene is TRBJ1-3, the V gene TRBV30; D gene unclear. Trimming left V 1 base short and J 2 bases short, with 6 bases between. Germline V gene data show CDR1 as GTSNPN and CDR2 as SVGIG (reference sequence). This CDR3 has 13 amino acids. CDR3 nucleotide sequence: TGTGCCTGGAGTGCGGGTGCTGGAAACACCATATATTTT. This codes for CAWSAGAGNTIYF. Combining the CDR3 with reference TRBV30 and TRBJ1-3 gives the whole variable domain SQTIHQWPATLVQPVGSPLSLECTVEGTSNPNLYWYRQAAGRGLQLLFYSVGIGQISSEVPQNLSASRPQDRQFILSSKKLLLSDSGFYLCAWSAGAGNTIYFGEGSWLTVV.

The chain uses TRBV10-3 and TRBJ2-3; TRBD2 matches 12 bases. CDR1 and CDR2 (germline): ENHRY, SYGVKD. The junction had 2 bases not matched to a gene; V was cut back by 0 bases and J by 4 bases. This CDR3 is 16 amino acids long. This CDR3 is CAISESGLAGSDTQYF. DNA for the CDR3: TGTGCCATCAGTGAGTCGGGACTAGCGGGTTCAGATACGCAGTATTTT.

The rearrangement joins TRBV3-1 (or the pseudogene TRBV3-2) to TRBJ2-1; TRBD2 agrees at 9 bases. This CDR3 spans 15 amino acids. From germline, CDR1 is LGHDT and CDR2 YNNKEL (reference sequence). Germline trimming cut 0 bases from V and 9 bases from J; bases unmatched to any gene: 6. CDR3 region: CASSQDRRTSAEQFF. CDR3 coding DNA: TGTGCCAGCAGCCAAGATCGCAGGACTAGCGCTGAGCAGTTCTTC.

This CDR3 is CASSRGQGLAEAFF. DNA for the CDR3: TGTGCCAGCAGTAGGGGACAGGGCCTCGCTGAAGCTTTCTTT. The rearrangement uses TRBV6-2 or TRBV6-3 and TRBJ1-1; 9 positions match TRBD1. This CDR3 is 14 amino acids long. Germline CDR1 is MNHEY and CDR2 is SVGEGT. Unmatched junction bases numbered 7, after V lost 5 bases and J lost 6 bases.

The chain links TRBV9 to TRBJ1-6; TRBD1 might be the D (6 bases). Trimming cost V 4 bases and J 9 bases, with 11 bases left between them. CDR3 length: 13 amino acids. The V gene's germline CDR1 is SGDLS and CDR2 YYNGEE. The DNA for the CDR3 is TGTGCCAGCAGCTCCGAAGGGGGTTCACCCCTCCACTTT. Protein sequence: CASSSEGGSPLHF.

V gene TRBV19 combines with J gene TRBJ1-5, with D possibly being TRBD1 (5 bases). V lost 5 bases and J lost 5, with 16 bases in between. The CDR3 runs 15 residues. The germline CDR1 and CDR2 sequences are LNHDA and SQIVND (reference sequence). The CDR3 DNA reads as TGTGCCAGTAGTCTCCGGGCAGGGCAAGATCAGCCCCAGCATTTT. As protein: CASSLRAGQDQPQHF.

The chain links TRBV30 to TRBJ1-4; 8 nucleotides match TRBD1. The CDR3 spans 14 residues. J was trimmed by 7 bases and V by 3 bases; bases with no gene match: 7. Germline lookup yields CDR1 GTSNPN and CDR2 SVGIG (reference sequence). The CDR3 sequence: CAWRNTGGSEKLFF. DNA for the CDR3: TGTGCCTGGAGAAATACAGGGGGGAGTGAAAAACTGTTTTTT.

For the CDR3, the DNA is TGTGCCAGCAGCCTTAGCGGGGGGCACAATGAGCAGTTCTTC. As protein: CASSLSGGHNEQFF. This rearrangement joins TRBV7-3 to TRBJ2-1; 10 bases are a match to TRBD2. V was pared by 5 bases and J by 5 bases, with 3 bases of the junction left unmatched. Germline V gene lookup returns CDR1 SGHTA and CDR2 FQGTGA. This CDR3 is built from 14 residues. The whole variable domain, filled in from reference TRBV7-3 and TRBJ2-1, reads GAGVSQTPSNKVTEKGKYVELRCDPISGHTALYWYRQSLGQGPEFLIYFQGTGAADDSGLPNDRFFAVRPEGSVSTLKIQRTERGDSAVYLCASSLSGGHNEQFFGPGTRLTVL.

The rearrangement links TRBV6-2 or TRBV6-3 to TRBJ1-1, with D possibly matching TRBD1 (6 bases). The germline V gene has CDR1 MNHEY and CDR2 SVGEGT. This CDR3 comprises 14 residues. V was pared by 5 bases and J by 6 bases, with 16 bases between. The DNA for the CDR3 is TGTGCCAGCAGTCCCCCAGGGGTTCTACCTGAAGCTTTCTTT. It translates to CASSPPGVLPEAFF.

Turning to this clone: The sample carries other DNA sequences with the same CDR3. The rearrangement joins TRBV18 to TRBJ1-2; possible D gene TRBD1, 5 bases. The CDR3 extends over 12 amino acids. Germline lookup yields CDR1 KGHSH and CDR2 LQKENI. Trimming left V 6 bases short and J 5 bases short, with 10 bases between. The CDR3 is CASSPDRYGYTF. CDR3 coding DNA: TGTGCCAGCTCCCCTGACAGATATGGCTACACCTTC.

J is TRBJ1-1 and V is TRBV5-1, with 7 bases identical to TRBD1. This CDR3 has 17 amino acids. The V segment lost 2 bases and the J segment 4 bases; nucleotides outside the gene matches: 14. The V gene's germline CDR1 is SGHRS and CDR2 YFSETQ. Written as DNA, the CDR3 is TGCGCCAGCAGCTTAACACAGGGCGGGAACAGGGGCACTGAAGCTTTCTTT. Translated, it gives CASSLTQGGNRGTEAFF.

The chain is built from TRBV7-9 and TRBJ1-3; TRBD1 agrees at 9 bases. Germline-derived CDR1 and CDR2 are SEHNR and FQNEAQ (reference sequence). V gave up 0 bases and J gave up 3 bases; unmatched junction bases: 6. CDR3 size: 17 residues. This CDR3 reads CASSLADGDRDGNTIYF. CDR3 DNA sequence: TGTGCCAGCAGCTTAGCGGATGGGGACAGGGATGGAAACACCATATATTTT.

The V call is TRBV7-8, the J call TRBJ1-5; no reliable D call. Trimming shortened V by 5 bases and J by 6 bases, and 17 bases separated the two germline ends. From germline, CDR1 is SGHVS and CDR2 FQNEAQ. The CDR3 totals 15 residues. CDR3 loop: CASSDRGSRGQPQHF. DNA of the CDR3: TGTGCCAGCAGCGATAGAGGGTCTCGGGGTCAGCCCCAGCATTTT.

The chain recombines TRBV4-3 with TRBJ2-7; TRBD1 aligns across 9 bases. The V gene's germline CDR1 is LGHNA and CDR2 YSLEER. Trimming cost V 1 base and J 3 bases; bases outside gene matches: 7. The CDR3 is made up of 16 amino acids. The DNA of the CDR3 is TGCGCCAGCAGCCAAGGGCCGGGACAGGGAAGCTACGAGCAGTACTTC. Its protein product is CASSQGPGQGSYEQYF.

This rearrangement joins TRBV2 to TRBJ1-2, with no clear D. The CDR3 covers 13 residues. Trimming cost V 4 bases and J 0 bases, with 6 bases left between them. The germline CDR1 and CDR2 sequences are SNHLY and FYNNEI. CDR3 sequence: CASSADSNYGYTF. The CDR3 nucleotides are TGTGCCAGCAGTGCCGACTCTAACTATGGCTACACCTTC.

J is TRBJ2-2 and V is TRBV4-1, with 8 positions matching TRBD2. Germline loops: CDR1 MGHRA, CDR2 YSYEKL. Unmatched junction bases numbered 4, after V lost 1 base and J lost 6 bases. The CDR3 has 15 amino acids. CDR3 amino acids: CASSQAGGRPGELFF. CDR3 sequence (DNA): TGCGCCAGCAGCCAAGCGGGGGGGAGGCCCGGGGAGCTGTTTTTT.

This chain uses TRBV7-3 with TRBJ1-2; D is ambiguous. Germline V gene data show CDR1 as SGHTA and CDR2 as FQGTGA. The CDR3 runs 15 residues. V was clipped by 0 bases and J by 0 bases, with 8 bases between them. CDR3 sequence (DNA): TGTGCCAGCAGCTTAACAGGCGGTACTAACTATGGCTACACCTTC. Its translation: CASSLTGGTNYGYTF.

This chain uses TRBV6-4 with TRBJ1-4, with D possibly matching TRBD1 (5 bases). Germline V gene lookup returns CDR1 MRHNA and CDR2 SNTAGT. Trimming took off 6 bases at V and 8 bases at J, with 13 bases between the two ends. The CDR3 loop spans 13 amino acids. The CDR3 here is CASSREMGEKLFF. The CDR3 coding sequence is TGTGCCAGCAGCAGGGAAATGGGAGAAAAACTGTTTTTT.

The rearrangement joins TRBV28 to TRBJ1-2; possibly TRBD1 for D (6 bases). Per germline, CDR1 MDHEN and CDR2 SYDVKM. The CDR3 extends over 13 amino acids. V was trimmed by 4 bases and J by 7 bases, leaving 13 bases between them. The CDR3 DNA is TGTGCCAGCAGTTCACCACAGGGTGGTGGCTACACCTTC. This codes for CASSSPQGGGYTF.

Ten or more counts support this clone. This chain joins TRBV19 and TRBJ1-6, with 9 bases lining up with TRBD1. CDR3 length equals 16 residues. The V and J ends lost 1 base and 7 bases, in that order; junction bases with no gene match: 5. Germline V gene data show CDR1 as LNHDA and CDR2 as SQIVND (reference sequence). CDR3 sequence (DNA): TGTGCCAGTAGTATAGCCGGGACAGGGAACAATTCACCCCTCCACTTT. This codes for CASSIAGTGNNSPLHF.

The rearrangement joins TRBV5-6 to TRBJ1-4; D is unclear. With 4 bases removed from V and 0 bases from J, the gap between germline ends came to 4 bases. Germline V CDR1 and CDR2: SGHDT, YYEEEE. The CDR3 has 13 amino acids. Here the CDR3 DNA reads TGTGCCAGCAGCCGGTCAACTAATGAAAAACTGTTTTTT. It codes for CASSRSTNEKLFF.